This entry lists 2 T cell receptor beta chains sequenced from one sample in a study of blood T cell repertoires in COVID-19. Measured with immunoSEQ multiplex PCR; TCRdb has only the in-frame clones, and not every one. This sample yields about 130,000 clones, of which around 85% are seen a single time; approximately 4.3% belongs to the top ten. Material for sequencing was peripheral blood. The receptors here all came from a human donor in a cohort sampled during active COVID-19.

This chain connects TRBV23-1 to TRBJ2-1; 7 bases are shared with TRBD1. TRBV23-1 falls under the ORF class, with uncertain function. Unmatched junction bases numbered 6, after V lost 0 bases and J lost 4 bases. The CDR3 consists of 16 residues. The CDR3, as DNA: TGCGCCAGCAGTCAATCCCCGGGACAGTTATACAATGAGCAGTTCTTC. Its translation is CASSQSPGQLYNEQFF.

This chain links TRBV3-1 (or the pseudogene TRBV3-2) with TRBJ1-3, with D maybe TRBD1 (5 bases). The CDR3 is 16 amino acids. V lost 0 bases, J lost 2 bases, and 11 bases lay in between. Germline V gives CDR1 LGHDT, CDR2 YNNKEL (reference sequence). Here the CDR3 DNA reads TGTGCCAGCAGCCAAGATCTCCAGGGCACTGGAAACACCATATATTTT. This sequence encodes CASSQDLQGTGNTIYF.